The 20 T cell receptor beta chains below all came from one sample that was sequenced in a study of blood T cells in healthy people across ages. Alongside a J-beta primer mix, a sample-barcoded 5' primer served in a second PCR lasting roughly 6 to 12 cycles. TCRdb reprocessed the 5' RACE reads via MiXCR and lists one record per CDR3 protein. This table has about 730,000 distinct CDR3 sequences, more than 40% appearing once. Input material: blood. The receptor set was obtained from a woman aged 60 to 75 in good health.

This clonotype was recorded a few times. The chain combines TRBV11-2 with TRBJ2-3; the D call may be TRBD1 or TRBD2 (5 bases each). The CDR3 sequence is 13 residues long. From germline, CDR1 is SGHAT and CDR2 FQNNGV. V shed 7 bases and J shed 3 bases, with 11 bases lying between them. The CDR3 protein is CASTLGVTDTQYF. The CDR3 DNA reads TGTGCCAGCACATTGGGGGTTACAGATACGCAGTATTTT.

This clonotype turned up a few times. Germline is not matched at one junction end, which may reflect a read error. The V gene is TRBV7-7, the J gene TRBJ2-5; D possibly matches TRBD1 or TRBD2 (5 bases each). The germline CDR1 and CDR2 sequences are SSHAT and FNYEAQ (reference sequence). The CDR3 contains 16 residues. The CDR3 is CASSLRGGGRVETQYF. CDR3 nucleotides: TGTGCTAGCAGCTTAAGAGGAGGAGGCAGGGTTGAGACCCAGTACTTC.

A few counts support this clonotype. This chain links TRBV4-3 with TRBJ2-3, with D possibly being TRBD1 (5 bases). There are 14 residues in the CDR3. Trimming took off 6 bases at V and 6 bases at J, with 16 bases between the two ends. Germline CDR1 LGHNA, CDR2 YSLEER. In nucleotides, the CDR3 is TGCGCCAGCAGTCAAAGGGGTTTAATGGATACGCAGTATTTT. Its translation is CASSQRGLMDTQYF.

This clonotype was seen more than once but under ten times. This rearrangement joins TRBV18 to TRBJ2-7; 12 bases are a match to TRBD2. V dropped 2 bases and J dropped 6; count of bases not matched to a gene: 5. CDR3 length: 15 residues. CDR1 and CDR2 from the germline V gene are KGHSH and LQKENI. The CDR3: CASSPRTTSGSEQYF. CDR3 nucleotides: TGTGCCAGCTCACCAAGGACGACTAGCGGGAGCGAGCAGTACTTC.

This clonotype was recorded a few times. V gene TRBV7-2 combines with J gene TRBJ2-2; TRBD2 agrees at 15 bases. The V gene's germline CDR1 is SGHTA and CDR2 FQGNSA. The CDR3 sequence is 16 residues long. Trimming cost V 6 bases and J 8 bases; bases outside gene matches: 7. CDR3 DNA: TGTGCCAGCAGACCGAGCGGACTAGCGGGAGGGGGGGAGCTGTTTTTT. Residues: CASRPSGLAGGGELFF.

V and J are TRBV12-3 or TRBV12-4 and TRBJ1-5; possibly TRBD1 for D (5 bases). The CDR3 has 14 amino acids. The germline V and J ends were trimmed by 2 bases and 5 bases, with 10 bases remaining between them. The CDR3, as DNA: TGTGCCAGCAGTTTATTAGGGGAGTATCAGCCCCAGCATTTT. As protein: CASSLLGEYQPQHF.

V usage is TRBV6-5 and J usage is TRBJ1-2; D perhaps matches TRBD1 (5 bases). CDR1 MNHEY and CDR2 SVGAGI come from the germline V gene. CDR3 length equals 15 residues. With 9 bases removed from V and 3 bases from J, the gap between germline ends came to 20 bases. In DNA form, the CDR3 reads TGTGCCAGTGATAGCGGCGGGGGACGCGACTATGGCTACACCTTC. It encodes CASDSGGGRDYGYTF.

The rearrangement joins TRBV7-2 to TRBJ2-1, with 8 bases lining up with TRBD2. The CDR3 consists of 13 residues. J was trimmed by 15 bases and V by 1 base; bases with no gene match: 8. Germline CDR1 is SGHTA and CDR2 is FQGNSA. CDR3 loop: CASSLELAEVGFF. CDR3 nucleotide sequence: TGTGCCAGCAGCTTAGAACTAGCGGAGGTGGGGTTCTTC.

This clonotype was detected only a few times. The gene calls are TRBV2 and TRBJ2-5, with a possible D match to TRBD1 (5 bases). This CDR3 has 12 residues. The V and J ends lost 3 bases and 3 bases respectively, with 5 bases between them. Germline CDR1 reads SNHLY; CDR2 reads FYNNEI. The CDR3 is CASSDREETQYF. The CDR3 region has the DNA TGTGCCAGCAGTGACAGGGAAGAGACCCAGTACTTC.

A few counts support this clonotype. J is TRBJ2-3 and V is TRBV24-1; 8 bases map to TRBD2. Trimming took 3 bases from V and 4 from J; bases not matched to a gene: 20. The CDR3 totals 20 residues. In germline, CDR1 is KGHDR, CDR2 SFDVKD. The CDR3, as DNA: TGTGCCACCAGTGATCCCTCAAGCGGGGGCCTACTAATGGGCCCAGATACGCAGTATTTT. This gives the protein CATSDPSSGGLLMGPDTQYF.

The chain is built from TRBV10-3 and TRBJ1-1; 9 nucleotides align to TRBD1. This CDR3 comprises 15 residues. V was pared by 6 bases and J by 4 bases, with 9 bases of the junction left unmatched. The germline V gene encodes CDR1 ENHRY and CDR2 SYGVKD. The CDR3 DNA follows: TGTGCCATCAGGGGACAGGGTAAGGGGGTCACTGAAGCTTTCTTT. Protein product: CAIRGQGKGVTEAFF.

This clonotype has at least ten counts. A much larger clone differs by one base, so this may be a read error. V is TRBV9 and J is TRBJ2-3; D is undetermined. V lost 0 bases and J 3 bases, leaving 2 bases between the germline ends. CDR1 is SGDLS and CDR2 is YYNGEE in the germline V gene. There are 12 residues in the CDR3. The CDR3 loop reads CASSVDTDTQYF. In DNA form, the CDR3 reads TGTGCCAGCAGCGTAGATACAGATACGCAGTATTTT.

The gene calls are TRBV10-3 and TRBJ1-5, with 9 nucleotides matching TRBD1. Germline lookup yields CDR1 ENHRY and CDR2 SYGVKD. CDR3 length: 13 amino acids. The CDR3 DNA is TGTGTCCTGGGGGACAGGGCCAATCAGCCCCAGCATTTT. Amino acids: CVLGDRANQPQHF.

The chain employs TRBV6-2 or TRBV6-3 and TRBJ1-1; D is undetermined. CDR1 and CDR2 from the germline V gene are MNHEY and SVGEGT. Trimming took 7 bases from V and 4 from J, leaving 7 bases between them. The CDR3 has 11 amino acids. CDR3 nucleotides: TGTGCCAGCAAGGGTACCACTGAAGCTTTCTTT. Its protein product is CASKGTTEAFF.

The chain is built from TRBV5-6 and TRBJ1-1; 11 bases align to TRBD1. V gave up 3 bases and J gave up 5 bases; unmatched junction bases: 6. Germline V CDR1 and CDR2: SGHDT, YYEEEE. The CDR3 extends over 15 amino acids. This chain's CDR3 is CASSSGTGGFTEAFF. The CDR3 bases are TGTGCCAGCAGCTCCGGGACAGGGGGTTTTACTGAAGCTTTCTTT.

This clonotype was found a few times. The chain couples TRBV7-9 to TRBJ2-1, with D possibly being TRBD2 (6 bases). The CDR3 loop spans 15 amino acids. V gave up 1 base and J gave up 7 bases, with 14 bases separating them. Germline CDR1 SEHNR, CDR2 FQNEAQ (reference sequence). CDR3 DNA sequence: TGTGCCAGCAGCTTAGAGGCGGGACCGATGAATGAGCAGTTCTTC. It specifies CASSLEAGPMNEQFF.

This clonotype was observed at least ten times. The genes are TRBV12-5 and TRBJ2-7, with TRBD2 as a possible D gene (5 bases). The CDR3 is 15 amino acids. Deletions cut 4 bases from V and 1 base from J, with 14 bases between. The germline gives CDR1 LGHNT, CDR2 FRNRAP. As DNA, the CDR3 is TGTGCTAGTGGTTCCCCGACACGGGAATCCTACGAGCAGTACTTC. Its translation: CASGSPTRESYEQYF.

Here the CDR3 reads CASRRSSSTDTQYF. DNA for the CDR3: TGTGCCAGCAGAAGGTCTAGCAGCACAGATACGCAGTATTTT. The chain carries TRBV28 and TRBJ2-3; D is possibly TRBD2 (5 bases). V lost 6 bases to trimming and J lost 0 bases, with 10 bases between them. CDR1 and CDR2 (germline): MDHEN, SYDVKM. CDR3 size: 14 residues.

To note about this clonotype: A much larger clone differs by one base, so this may be a read error. The J gene is TRBJ2-1, the V gene TRBV25-1; a possible D gene is TRBD1 (7 bases). The CDR3 is 14 amino acids. The germline V and J ends were trimmed by 7 bases and 5 bases, with 15 bases remaining between them. The germline V gene encodes CDR1 MGHDK and CDR2 SYGVNS. CDR3 sequence reads: CASKGAGLHNEQFF. CDR3 bases: TGTGCCAGCAAGGGGGCGGGGCTCCACAATGAGCAGTTCTTC.

This clonotype occurred a few times. The chain is built from TRBV7-6 and TRBJ2-7; either TRBD1 or TRBD2 may fit D (5 bases each). Trimming removed 5 bases from V and 1 base from J, with 18 bases in between. The germline gives CDR1 SGHVS, CDR2 FNYEAQ. CDR3 length: 16 amino acids. The CDR3: CASSPDPGPGSYEQYF. The CDR3 coding sequence is TGTGCCAGCAGCCCAGACCCGGGACCTGGATCCTACGAGCAGTACTTC.